The clone carrying this TCR beta chain was picked up a small number of times. Here immunoSEQ multiplex PCR was the method, and the copy in TCRdb shows in-frame clones only, minus some. The table records some 15,000 clones, around 75% of them present only once. The sample is drawn from a study of neoadjuvant anti-PD-1 for oral cavity cancer. Germline CDR1 reads SGHNT; CDR2 reads YYREEE (reference sequence). The CDR3 length is 14 residues. Trimming took 4 bases from V and 8 from J, leaving 15 bases between them. This clonotype was sampled from a person aged 35-79 years with oral cavity squamous cell carcinoma. The chain is built from TRBV5-4 and TRBJ1-4, with a tentative D call TRBD1 (6 bases). The sequenced sample was PBMCs, obtained before nivolumab (anti-PD-1) treatment. CDR3 region: CASSQTGQREKLFF. DNA of the CDR3: TGTGCCAGCAGCCAAACGGGACAAAGAGAAAAACTGTTTTTT.